The next 27 T cell receptor beta chains were all read from a single sample in a study of T cell clones after liver transplantation (dated by TCRdb to 2018 to 2020). Receptor amplification or capture employed the immunoSEQ multiplex PCR assay. TCRdb retrieved this table from immuneACCESS and kept in-frame rearrangements only. Not all clones are present; in checked studies, unresolved V genes account for under half, and no reason is known for the remainder. This sample is represented by 7,000 to 8,000 clones; 75% to 90% of them were singletons. The top ten clonotypes cover about two fifths of the sample. The time point label here, explained by the study, means: pre-transplant. The sequencing used CD8+ T cells from blood, collected before liver transplant. These receptors were taken from a human donor who received a liver transplant.

The V gene is TRBV5-4, the J gene TRBJ1-2; D not resolved. In germline, CDR1 is SGHNT, CDR2 YYREEE (reference sequence). Trimming cost V 0 bases and J 1 base, with 7 bases left between them. The CDR3 totals 14 residues. The CDR3 region is CASSLGGSNYGYTF. CDR3 nucleotide sequence: TGTGCCAGCAGCTTGGGAGGTAGTAACTATGGCTACACCTTC.

The chain has TRBV7-2 and TRBJ2-3; 7 nucleotides agree with TRBD2. Germline loops: CDR1 SGHTA, CDR2 FQGNSA. CDR3 size: 16 residues. J gave up 4 bases and V 5 bases, and 12 bases lay outside the gene matches. The CDR3 region has the DNA TGTGCCAGCAGCCCCCCGACTAGCATTCAGGCAGATACGCAGTATTTT. Its protein is CASSPPTSIQADTQYF.

The chain recombines TRBV12-5 with TRBJ1-1; 8 nucleotides align to TRBD1. The CDR3 has 14 residues. V lost 2 bases and J lost 6; bases outside the gene matches: 5. CDR1 and CDR2 from the germline V gene are LGHNT and FRNRAP. CDR3: CASGLLGQGPEAFF. The DNA of the CDR3 is TGTGCTAGTGGTTTGTTAGGACAGGGCCCTGAAGCTTTCTTT.

This rearrangement joins TRBV6-1 to TRBJ2-3, with D perhaps matching TRBD2 (6 bases). The CDR3 spans 16 residues. Germline CDR1 and CDR2: MNHNS and SASEGT. V was trimmed by 4 bases and J by 0 bases, leaving 14 bases between them. CDR3 residues: CASSAPAGLSTDTQYF. The CDR3 DNA is TGTGCCAGCAGTGCACCGGCGGGGTTGAGCACAGATACGCAGTATTTT.

This chain connects TRBV5-1 to TRBJ2-1, with 12 bases lining up with TRBD2. With 4 bases clipped from V and 4 bases from J, the junction kept 9 bases outside the gene matches. There are 17 residues in the CDR3. CDR1 SGHRS and CDR2 YFSETQ come from the germline V gene. Here the CDR3 reads CASSLRTSGAIYNEQFF. The CDR3 nucleotides are TGCGCCAGCAGCCTGAGGACTAGCGGGGCGATATACAATGAGCAGTTCTTC.

The chain joins TRBV30 to TRBJ1-4; D is unclear. The CDR3 runs 11 residues. Germline CDR1 reads GTSNPN; CDR2 reads SVGIG (reference sequence). Trimming removed 0 bases at V and 8 bases at J, with 4 bases between. The CDR3 here is CAWSVSEKLFF. The CDR3 DNA reads TGTGCCTGGAGTGTATCAGAAAAACTGTTTTTT.

V and J are TRBV5-4 and TRBJ2-5; 7 positions agree with TRBD2. V was pared by 0 bases and J by 5 bases, with 7 bases of the junction left unmatched. The CDR3 has 15 amino acids. Looked up from germline, CDR1 is SGHNT and CDR2 is YYREEE (reference sequence). CDR3 sequence: CASSLAVGGEETQYF. CDR3 DNA: TGTGCCAGCAGCTTGGCGGTGGGGGGGGAGGAGACCCAGTACTTC.

The chain uses TRBV27 and TRBJ1-6, with TRBD1 matching 9 bases. The CDR3 covers 15 residues. V lost 7 bases, J lost 10 bases, and 11 bases stayed unmatched. The germline V gene encodes CDR1 MNHEY and CDR2 SMNVEV (reference sequence). The CDR3 sequence: CASTPGTGGQSPLHF. In nucleotides, the CDR3 is TGTGCCAGCACCCCGGGAACAGGGGGCCAATCACCCCTCCACTTT.

This chain joins TRBV27 and TRBJ1-5; TRBD1 agrees at 8 bases. J was trimmed by 7 bases and V by 9 bases; bases with no gene match: 17. There are 16 residues in the CDR3. The germline gives CDR1 MNHEY, CDR2 SMNVEV (reference sequence). CDR3 sequence reads: CASGGTGYGLKQPQHF. DNA of the CDR3: TGTGCCAGTGGGGGGACAGGCTATGGGCTTAAACAGCCCCAGCATTTT.

The chain uses TRBV30 and TRBJ2-3; possible D gene TRBD2, 5 bases. The CDR3 loop spans 12 amino acids. The V gene lost 8 bases and the J gene lost 5 bases, with 14 bases spanning the gap. Germline CDR1 is GTSNPN and CDR2 is SVGIG (reference sequence). The CDR3: CASADEGDTQYF. In nucleotides, the CDR3 is TGTGCCAGCGCTGACGAGGGAGATACGCAGTATTTT.

The genes are TRBV9 and TRBJ2-7; 8 bases map to TRBD2. The V segment lost 1 base and the J segment 3 bases; nucleotides outside the gene matches: 0. Germline V lookup: CDR1 SGDLS, CDR2 YYNGEE. CDR3 length equals 13 residues. The CDR3 nucleotides read TGTGCCAGCAGCGTAAGCGGGAGCTACGAGCAGTACTTC. Protein: CASSVSGSYEQYF.

The V gene is TRBV6-1, the J gene TRBJ1-2; 8 positions match TRBD1. Germline-derived CDR1 and CDR2 are MNHNS and SASEGT. The junction had 7 bases not matched to a gene; V was cut back by 0 bases and J by 4 bases. The CDR3 runs 16 residues. The CDR3 reads CASSEARAGGIYGYTF. CDR3 coding DNA: TGTGCCAGCAGTGAAGCAAGGGCAGGGGGCATCTATGGCTACACCTTC.

J is TRBJ2-3 and V is TRBV19; TRBD2 aligns across 9 bases. V lost 10 bases, J lost 1 base, and 6 bases stayed unmatched. The CDR3 sequence is 14 residues long. CDR1 is LNHDA, CDR2 SQIVND, per germline (reference sequence). The CDR3 nucleotides are TGTGCCACCCGGCTAGCGGGGCGCACAGATACGCAGTATTTT. Translated: CATRLAGRTDTQYF.

The gene calls are TRBV19 and TRBJ1-2; 7 positions agree with TRBD1. Germline CDR1 and CDR2: LNHDA and SQIVND (reference sequence). CDR3 size: 17 residues. Trimming at V came to 3 bases and at J to 3 bases, leaving 13 bases not matched to a gene. The DNA for the CDR3 is TGTGCCAGTAGTATTCTGGGAAGGGACAGCTTTTACTATGGCTACACCTTC. Amino acid sequence: CASSILGRDSFYYGYTF.

This clone was seen a single time. This chain joins TRBV11-3 and TRBJ2-3, with D tentatively TRBD2 (6 bases). In germline, CDR1 is SGHNT, CDR2 YENEEA. V was trimmed by 3 bases and J by 4 bases, leaving 11 bases between them. This CDR3 comprises 14 residues. CDR3: CASSFGTFPDTQYF. The CDR3 nucleotides read TGTGCCAGCAGCTTCGGGACTTTCCCAGATACGCAGTATTTT.

V is TRBV7-2 and J is TRBJ1-3, with 8 bases identical to TRBD1. The germline gives CDR1 SGHTA, CDR2 FQGNSA. The junction had 8 bases not matched to a gene; V was cut back by 4 bases and J by 0 bases. The CDR3 contains 17 residues. The CDR3 DNA follows: TGTGCCAGCAGCTCCACGGACAGGGAGAGCTCTGGAAACACCATATATTTT. It yields the protein CASSSTDRESSGNTIYF. The whole variable domain, filled in from reference TRBV7-2 and TRBJ1-3, reads GAGVSQSPSNKVTEKGKDVELRCDPISGHTALYWYRQSLGQGLEFLIYFQGNSAPDKSGLPSDRFSAERTGGSVSTLTIQRTQQEDSAVYLCASSSTDRESSGNTIYFGEGSWLTVV.

By share, this clone ranks as medium-sized (0.01 to 0.1%). The chain is built from TRBV7-8 and TRBJ2-7, with D perhaps matching TRBD2 (6 bases). Between the trimmed V and J ends, which lost 5 bases and 5 bases, there was a span of 13 bases. Germline CDR1 is SGHVS and CDR2 is FQNEAQ. CDR3 length: 13 residues. CDR3 loop: CASSPRGSHEQYF. CDR3 bases: TGTGCCAGCAGCCCTCGGGGGAGCCACGAGCAGTACTTC.

The rearrangement uses TRBV11-2 and TRBJ2-1; the D gene is possibly TRBD1 (5 bases). Deletions cut 4 bases from V and 2 bases from J, with 12 bases between. CDR1 and CDR2 from the germline V gene are SGHAT and FQNNGV. This CDR3 spans 15 amino acids. The CDR3 sequence is CASSYLRVTYNEQFF. The CDR3 bases are TGTGCCAGCAGCTATCTCAGGGTTACCTACAATGAGCAGTTCTTC.

V gene TRBV9 combines with J gene TRBJ2-3; 7 positions agree with TRBD2. Per the germline V gene, CDR1 is SGDLS and CDR2 is YYNGEE. V lost 3 bases and J lost 2; bases outside the gene matches: 12. The length of the CDR3 is 17 residues. The CDR3 here is CASSGSRGVQNTDTQYF. The DNA for the CDR3 is TGTGCCAGCAGCGGAAGTCGGGGGGTTCAAAACACAGATACGCAGTATTTT.

The chain joins TRBV2 to TRBJ2-6; 7 nucleotides line up with TRBD1. The V segment lost 1 base and the J segment 0 bases; nucleotides outside the gene matches: 6. The V gene's germline CDR1 is SNHLY and CDR2 FYNNEI. This CDR3 has 18 residues. The chain's CDR3 is CASSEDGTVYSGANVLTF. The CDR3 DNA follows: TGTGCCAGCAGTGAAGACGGGACAGTTTACTCTGGGGCCAACGTCCTGACTTTC.

This clone was seen once. V and J are TRBV6-6 and TRBJ2-1; tentatively, D is TRBD2 (7 bases). Germline V gene lookup returns CDR1 MNHNY and CDR2 SVGAGI (reference sequence). The CDR3 consists of 15 residues. V was shortened by 2 bases and J by 5 bases, with 13 bases between the two germline ends. The CDR3 DNA reads TGTGCCAGCAGTTACCCCGAGGGGGGGGACAATGAGCAGTTCTTC. Translation gives CASSYPEGGDNEQFF.

This clone was detected a few times. The rearrangement links TRBV28 to TRBJ2-1, with 10 bases identical to TRBD1. The CDR3 is 14 residues long. Germline-derived CDR1 and CDR2 are MDHEN and SYDVKM. V shed 1 base and J 7 bases; nucleotides not matched to a gene: 1. This CDR3 is CASSLLGQGNEQFF. The CDR3 DNA is TGTGCCAGCAGTTTATTGGGACAGGGGAATGAGCAGTTCTTC.

The rearrangement joins TRBV2 to TRBJ1-5; TRBD1 is a possible D gene (6 bases). V lost 5 bases, J lost 0 bases, and 11 bases lay in between. This CDR3 spans 15 amino acids. Looked up from germline, CDR1 is SNHLY and CDR2 is FYNNEI. The DNA for the CDR3 is TGTGCCAGCAGTAAATACAGGGTTAGCAATCAGCCCCAGCATTTT. Translating gives CASSKYRVSNQPQHF. The variable domain in full, completed from reference TRBV2 and TRBJ1-5, reads EPEVTQTPSHQVTQMGQEVILRCVPISNHLYFYWYRQILGQKVEFLVSFYNNEISEKSEIFDDQFSVERPDGSNFTLKIRSTKLEDSAMYFCASSKYRVSNQPQHFGDGTRLSIL.

The chain recombines TRBV9 with TRBJ2-3; the match to TRBD2 covers 8 bases. CDR1 is SGDLS and CDR2 is YYNGEE in the germline V gene. This CDR3 region has 15 residues. V gave up 4 bases and J gave up 1 base; unmatched junction bases: 5. For the CDR3, the DNA is TGTGCCAGCAGCAGTACAGCGGGGGGCACAGATACGCAGTATTTT. It translates to CASSSTAGGTDTQYF.

This clone counts as medium-sized. The CDR3 DNA reads TGTGCCAGCAGCCAAGATCTGGGAACGCGGGAGGGGGGAGATACGCAGTATTTT. This gives the protein CASSQDLGTREGGDTQYF. The chain uses TRBV4-2 and TRBJ2-3; 9 bases fit TRBD2. The V gene end was trimmed by 0 bases and the J gene end by 5 bases; junction bases not matched to a gene: 12. This CDR3 spans 18 amino acids. Per germline, CDR1 LGHNA and CDR2 YNFKEQ.

This clone ranks as medium-sized (0.01 to 0.1%). The chain carries TRBV5-6 and TRBJ2-7; 10 positions agree with TRBD1. Germline CDR1 reads SGHDT; CDR2 reads YYEEEE. The CDR3 spans 15 residues. V dropped 4 bases and J dropped 3; count of bases not matched to a gene: 7. CDR3 loop: CASSGTGVGYYEQYF. The CDR3 region has the DNA TGTGCCAGCAGCGGGACAGGGGTGGGATACTACGAGCAGTACTTC.

This chain uses TRBV28 with TRBJ1-3; no firm D call. CDR1 and CDR2 from the germline V gene are MDHEN and SYDVKM. The CDR3 consists of 15 residues. The V end lost 2 bases, the J end lost 3 bases, and 11 bases lay between the germline ends. CDR3 coding DNA: TGTGCCAGCAGTTTACGTTGGAGGCTTGGAAACACCATATATTTT. This translates into CASSLRWRLGNTIYF.